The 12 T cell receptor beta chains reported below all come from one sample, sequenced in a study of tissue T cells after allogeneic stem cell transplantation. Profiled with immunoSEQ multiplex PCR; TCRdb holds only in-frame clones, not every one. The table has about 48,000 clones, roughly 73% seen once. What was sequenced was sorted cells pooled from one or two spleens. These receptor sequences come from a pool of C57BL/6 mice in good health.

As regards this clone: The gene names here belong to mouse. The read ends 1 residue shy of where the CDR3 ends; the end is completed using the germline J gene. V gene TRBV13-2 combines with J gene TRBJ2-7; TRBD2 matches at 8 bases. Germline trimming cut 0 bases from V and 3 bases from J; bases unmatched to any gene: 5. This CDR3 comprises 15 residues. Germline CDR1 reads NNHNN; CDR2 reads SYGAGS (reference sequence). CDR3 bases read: TGTGCCAGCGGTGATGCCTGGGGGGCGGTCTATGAACAGTAC. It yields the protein CASGDAWGAVYEQY. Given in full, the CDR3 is CASGDAWGAVYEQYF.

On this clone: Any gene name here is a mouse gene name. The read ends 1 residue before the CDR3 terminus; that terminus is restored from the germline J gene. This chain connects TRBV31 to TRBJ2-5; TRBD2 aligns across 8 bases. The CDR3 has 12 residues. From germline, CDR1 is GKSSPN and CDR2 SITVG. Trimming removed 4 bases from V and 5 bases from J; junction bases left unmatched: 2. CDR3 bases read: TGTGCCTGGACTGGGGGGCGAGACACCCAGTAC. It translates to CAWTGGRDTQY. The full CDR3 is CAWTGGRDTQYF.

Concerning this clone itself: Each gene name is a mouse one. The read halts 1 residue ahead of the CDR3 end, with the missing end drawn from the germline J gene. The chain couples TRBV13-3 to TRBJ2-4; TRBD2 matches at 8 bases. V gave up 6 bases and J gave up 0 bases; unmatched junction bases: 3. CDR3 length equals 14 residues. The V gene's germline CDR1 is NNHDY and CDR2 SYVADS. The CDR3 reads CASTGGTSQNTLYF. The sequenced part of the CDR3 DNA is TGTGCCAGCACTGGGGGGACTAGTCAAAACACCTTGTAC.

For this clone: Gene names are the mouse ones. CDR3 DNA, as far as it was read: TGTGCCAGCAGCCGGGGGGCGCGATATGCTGAGCAGTTC. Its protein is CASSRGARYAEQF. The whole CDR3 region reads CASSRGARYAEQFF. V is TRBV4 and J is TRBJ2-1; D may be TRBD2 (7 bases). The observed sequence ends 1 residue before the CDR3 terminus, with the missing tail filled in from the germline J gene. The V end lost 5 bases, the J end lost 4 bases, and 12 bases lay between the germline ends. Germline V gives CDR1 LGHDT, CDR2 YNNKQL (reference sequence). The CDR3 is 14 residues long.

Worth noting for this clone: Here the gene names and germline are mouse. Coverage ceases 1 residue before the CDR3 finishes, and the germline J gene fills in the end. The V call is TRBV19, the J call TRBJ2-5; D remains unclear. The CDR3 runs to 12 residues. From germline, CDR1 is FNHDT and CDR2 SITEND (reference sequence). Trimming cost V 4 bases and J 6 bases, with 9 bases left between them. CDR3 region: CASSWAGDTQYF. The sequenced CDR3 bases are TGTGCCAGCAGTTGGGCTGGCGACACCCAGTAC.

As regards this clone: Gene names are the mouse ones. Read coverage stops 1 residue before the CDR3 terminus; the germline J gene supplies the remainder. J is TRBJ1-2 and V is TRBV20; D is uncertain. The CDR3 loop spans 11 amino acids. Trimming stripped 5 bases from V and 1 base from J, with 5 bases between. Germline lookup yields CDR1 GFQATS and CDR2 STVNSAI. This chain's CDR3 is CGAFKNSDYTF. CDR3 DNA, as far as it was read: TGTGGTGCTTTCAAAAACTCCGACTACACC.

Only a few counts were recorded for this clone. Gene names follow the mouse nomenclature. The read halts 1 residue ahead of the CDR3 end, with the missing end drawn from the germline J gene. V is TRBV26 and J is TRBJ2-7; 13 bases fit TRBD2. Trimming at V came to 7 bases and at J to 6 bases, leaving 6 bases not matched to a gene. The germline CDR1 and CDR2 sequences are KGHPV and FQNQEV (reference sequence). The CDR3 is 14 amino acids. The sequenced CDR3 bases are TGTGCCAGCACCAGGACTGGGGGGGCGCGTGAACAGTAC. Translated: CASTRTGGAREQY. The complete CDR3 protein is CASTRTGGAREQYF.

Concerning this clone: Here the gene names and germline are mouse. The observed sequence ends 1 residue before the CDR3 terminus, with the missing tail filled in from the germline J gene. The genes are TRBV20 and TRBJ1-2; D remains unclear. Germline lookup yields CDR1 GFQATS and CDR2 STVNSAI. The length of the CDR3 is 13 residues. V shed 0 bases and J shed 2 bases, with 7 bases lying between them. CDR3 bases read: TGTGGTGCTAGGGATGTGGGGAACTCCGACTACACC. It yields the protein CGARDVGNSDYT. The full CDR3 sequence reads CGARDVGNSDYTF.

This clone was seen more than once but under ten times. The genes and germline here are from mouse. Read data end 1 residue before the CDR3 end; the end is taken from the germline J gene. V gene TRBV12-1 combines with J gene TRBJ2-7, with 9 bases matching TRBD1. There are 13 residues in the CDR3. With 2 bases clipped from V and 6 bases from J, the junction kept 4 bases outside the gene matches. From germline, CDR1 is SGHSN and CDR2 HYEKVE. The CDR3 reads CASSPGTGFEQYF. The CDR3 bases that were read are TGTGCCAGCTCTCCCGGGACAGGGTTTGAACAGTAC.

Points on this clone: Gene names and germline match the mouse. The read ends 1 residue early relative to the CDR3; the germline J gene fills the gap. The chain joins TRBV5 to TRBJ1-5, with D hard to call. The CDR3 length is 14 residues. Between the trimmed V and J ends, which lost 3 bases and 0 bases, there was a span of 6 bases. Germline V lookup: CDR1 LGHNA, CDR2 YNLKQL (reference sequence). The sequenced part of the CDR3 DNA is TGTGCCAGCAGCCAGACAATTAACAACCAGGCTCCGCTT. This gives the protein CASSQTINNQAPL. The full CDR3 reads CASSQTINNQAPLF.

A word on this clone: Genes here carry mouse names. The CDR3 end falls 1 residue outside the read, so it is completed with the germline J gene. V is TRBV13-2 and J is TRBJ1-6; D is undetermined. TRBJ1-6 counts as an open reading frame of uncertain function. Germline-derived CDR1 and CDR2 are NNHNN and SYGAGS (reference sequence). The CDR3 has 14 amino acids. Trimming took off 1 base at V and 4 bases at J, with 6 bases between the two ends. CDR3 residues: CASGDPRYNSPLYF. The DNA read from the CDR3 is TGTGCCAGCGGTGATCCACGGTATAATTCGCCCCTCTAC.

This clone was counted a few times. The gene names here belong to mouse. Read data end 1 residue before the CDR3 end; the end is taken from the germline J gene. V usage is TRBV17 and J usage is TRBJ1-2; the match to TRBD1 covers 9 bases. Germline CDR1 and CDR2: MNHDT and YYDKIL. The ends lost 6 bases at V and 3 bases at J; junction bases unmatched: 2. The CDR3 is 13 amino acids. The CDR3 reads CASRRTGDSDYTF. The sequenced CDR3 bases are TGTGCTAGCAGGAGGACAGGGGACTCCGACTACACC.